This TCR beta chain was captured by sequencing in a study of T cells after posttransplantation cyclophosphamide. Study observations and caveats: Later post-transplant blood repertoires were often dominated by donor CD8+ memory clones. Skin or GI-infiltrating T cells shared few TRB sequences with blood.

Remarks on this clone: The antigen is unknown.

Cells defined as naive were viable CD3+CD4+ or CD3+CD8+ and CCR7+CD45RA+CD45RO-CD95-CD27+CD28+. Germline V gene sequence: CDR1 SGHTA, CDR2 FQGNSA. V lost 3 bases and J lost 1; bases outside the gene matches: 8. CDR3 size: 16 residues. Repertoires were generated with immunoSEQ multiplex PCR, while TCRdb's copy carries only in-frame clones and drops some. In the table there are some 20,000 clones, over 95% of which are singletons. The source of this sequence is a man aged 40-49 years in good health, CMV-negative, and a related stem cell transplant donor. Source material: naive CD4+ T cells sorted from PBMCs. The V gene is TRBV7-2, the J gene TRBJ1-1; 7 nucleotides line up with TRBD1. CDR3 protein: CASSFTGAMANTEAFF. In DNA form, the CDR3 reads TGTGCCAGCAGCTTTACAGGGGCCATGGCGAACACTGAAGCTTTCTTT.